Reported below is one TCR beta chain. Its antigen remains unidentified. The PCR was carried out with 60 Vbeta primers and 13 Jbeta primers. Using immunoSEQ multiplex PCR, the repertoire was profiled, and TCRdb retains in-frame clones only, with some absent. This table holds some 110,000 clones, about 68% found once. Germline V CDR1 and CDR2: MNHEY, SVGAGI. V lost 6 bases, J lost 5 bases, and 6 bases stayed unmatched. The CDR3 is 14 amino acids. These data are taken from a study of cytomegalovirus exposure and HLA in healthy donors. General observations from the study: Exclusion applied to some V segments, including TRBV6-2 and TRBV6-3, as they were indistinguishable.

The gene calls are TRBV6-5 and TRBJ1-2; TRBD1 matches 10 bases. The specimen was PBMCs. The TCR was taken from a woman aged 40-49 years in good health and CMV-seropositive. The CDR3 region has the DNA TGTGCCAGCAGCCTCCGGACAGGGGGTTATGGCTACACCTTC. Amino acid sequence: CASSLRTGGYGYTF.